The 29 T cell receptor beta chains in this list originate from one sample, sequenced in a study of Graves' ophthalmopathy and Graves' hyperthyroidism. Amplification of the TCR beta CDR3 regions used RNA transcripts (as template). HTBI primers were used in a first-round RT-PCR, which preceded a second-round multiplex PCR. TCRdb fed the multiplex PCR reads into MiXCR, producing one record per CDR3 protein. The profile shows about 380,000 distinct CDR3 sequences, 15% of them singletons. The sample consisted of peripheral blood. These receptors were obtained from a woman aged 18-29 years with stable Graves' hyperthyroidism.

CDR3 protein: CASRDPGGPDTQYF. The CDR3 nucleotides are TGTGCCAGCAGAGACCCCGGGGGACCGGATACGCAGTATTTT. The chain uses TRBV7-2 and TRBJ2-3, with D perhaps matching TRBD2 (6 bases). The CDR3 extends over 14 amino acids. Germline V gives CDR1 SGHTA, CDR2 FQGNSA. Trimming shortened V by 6 bases and J by 6 bases, and 16 bases separated the two germline ends.

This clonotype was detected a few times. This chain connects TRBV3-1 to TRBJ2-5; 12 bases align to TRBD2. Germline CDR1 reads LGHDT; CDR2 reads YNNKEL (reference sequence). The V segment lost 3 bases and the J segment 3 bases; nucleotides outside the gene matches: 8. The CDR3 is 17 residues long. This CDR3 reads CASSHPLGLAGKETQYF. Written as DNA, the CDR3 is TGTGCCAGCAGCCACCCCCTAGGACTAGCGGGGAAAGAGACCCAGTACTTC.

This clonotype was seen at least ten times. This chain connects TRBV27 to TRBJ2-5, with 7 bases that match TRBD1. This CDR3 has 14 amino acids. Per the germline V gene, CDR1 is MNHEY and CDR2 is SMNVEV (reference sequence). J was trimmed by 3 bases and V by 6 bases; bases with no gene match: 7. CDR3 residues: CASSPGTAKETQYF. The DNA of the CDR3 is TGTGCCAGCAGCCCCGGGACAGCTAAAGAGACCCAGTACTTC.

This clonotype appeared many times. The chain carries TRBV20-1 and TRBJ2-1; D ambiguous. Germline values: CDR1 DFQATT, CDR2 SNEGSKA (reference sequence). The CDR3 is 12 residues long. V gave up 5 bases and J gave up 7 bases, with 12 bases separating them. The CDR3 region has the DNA TGCAGTGCTTCGAGGTCTGGGAATGAGCAGTTCTTC. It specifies CSASRSGNEQFF.

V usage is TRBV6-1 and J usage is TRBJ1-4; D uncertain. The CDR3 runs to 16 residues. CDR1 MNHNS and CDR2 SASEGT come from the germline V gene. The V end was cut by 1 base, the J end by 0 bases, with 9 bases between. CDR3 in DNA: TGTGCCAGCAGTGAAGTGACGGCTACAACTAATGAAAAACTGTTTTTT. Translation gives CASSEVTATTNEKLFF.

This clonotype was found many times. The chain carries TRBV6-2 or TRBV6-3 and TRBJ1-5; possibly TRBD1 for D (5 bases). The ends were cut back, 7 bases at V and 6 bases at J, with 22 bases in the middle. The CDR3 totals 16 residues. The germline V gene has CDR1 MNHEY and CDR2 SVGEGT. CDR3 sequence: CASTSRTAGGSQPQHF. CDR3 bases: TGTGCCAGCACTTCCCGGACTGCGGGGGGGTCTCAGCCCCAGCATTTT.

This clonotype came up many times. CDR3 region: CASSEGAGGFSYEQYF. As DNA, the CDR3 is TGTGCCAGCAGTGAAGGAGCGGGGGGCTTTTCCTACGAGCAGTACTTC. The rearrangement links TRBV6-1 to TRBJ2-7, with 9 bases that match TRBD2. The CDR3 has 16 residues. Germline CDR1 reads MNHNS; CDR2 reads SASEGT. The V and J ends lost 1 base and 1 base, in that order; junction bases with no gene match: 5.

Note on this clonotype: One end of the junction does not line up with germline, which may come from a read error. CDR3 in DNA: TGCAGTGCTGCCCATCTAGCGGGGGCTAACACTGGGGAGCTGTTTTTT. This sequence encodes CSAAHLAGANTGELFF. The chain joins TRBV20-1 to TRBJ2-2; 10 nucleotides align to TRBD2. Germline V gives CDR1 DFQATT, CDR2 SNEGSKA (reference sequence). This CDR3 contains 16 residues.

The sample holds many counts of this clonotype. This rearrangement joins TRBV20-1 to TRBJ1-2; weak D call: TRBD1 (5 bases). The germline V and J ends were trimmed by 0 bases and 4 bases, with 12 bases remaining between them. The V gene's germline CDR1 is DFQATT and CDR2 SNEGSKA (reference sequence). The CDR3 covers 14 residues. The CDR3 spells CSARDGQGSYGYTF. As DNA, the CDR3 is TGCAGTGCTAGAGATGGTCAGGGTAGCTATGGCTACACCTTC.

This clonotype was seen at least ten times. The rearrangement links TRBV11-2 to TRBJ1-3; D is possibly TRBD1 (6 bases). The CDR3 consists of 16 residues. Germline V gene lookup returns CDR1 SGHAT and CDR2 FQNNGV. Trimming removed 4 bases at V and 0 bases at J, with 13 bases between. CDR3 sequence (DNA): TGTGCCAGCAGCTACTTACCGGACAGCTCTGGAAACACCATATATTTT. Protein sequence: CASSYLPDSSGNTIYF.

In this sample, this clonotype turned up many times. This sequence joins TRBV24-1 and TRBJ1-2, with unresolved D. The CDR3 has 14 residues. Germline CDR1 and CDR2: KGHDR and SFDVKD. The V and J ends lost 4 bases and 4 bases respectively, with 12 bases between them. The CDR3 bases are TGTGCCACCAGTGACCCAGGACGCGCCTATGGCTACACCTTC. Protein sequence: CATSDPGRAYGYTF.

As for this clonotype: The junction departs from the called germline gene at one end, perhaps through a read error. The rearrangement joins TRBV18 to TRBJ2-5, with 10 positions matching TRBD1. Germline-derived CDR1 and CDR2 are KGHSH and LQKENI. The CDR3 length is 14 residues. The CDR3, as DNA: TGTGCCAGCTCACCGTTGACAGGGGGCGAGACCAAGTACTTC. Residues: CASSPLTGGETKYF.

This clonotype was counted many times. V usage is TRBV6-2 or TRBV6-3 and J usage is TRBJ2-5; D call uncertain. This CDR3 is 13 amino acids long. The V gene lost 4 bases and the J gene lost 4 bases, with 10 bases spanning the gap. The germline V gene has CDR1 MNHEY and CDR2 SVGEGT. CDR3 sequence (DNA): TGTGCCAGCAGTTGGGCCCTCGGAGAGACCCAGTACTTC. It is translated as CASSWALGETQYF.

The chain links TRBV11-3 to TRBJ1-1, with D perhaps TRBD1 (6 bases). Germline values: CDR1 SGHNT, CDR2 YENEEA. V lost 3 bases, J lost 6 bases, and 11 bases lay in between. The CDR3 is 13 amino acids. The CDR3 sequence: CASSLGAASEAFF. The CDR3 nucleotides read TGTGCCAGCAGCTTGGGGGCAGCTTCTGAAGCTTTCTTT.

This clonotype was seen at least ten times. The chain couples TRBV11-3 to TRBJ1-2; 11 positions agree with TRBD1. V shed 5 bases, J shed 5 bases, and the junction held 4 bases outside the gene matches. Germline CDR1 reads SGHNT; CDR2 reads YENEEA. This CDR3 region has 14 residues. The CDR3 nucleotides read TGTGCCAGCAGCCGGACAGGGGGCTTTTATGGCTACACCTTC. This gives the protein CASSRTGGFYGYTF.

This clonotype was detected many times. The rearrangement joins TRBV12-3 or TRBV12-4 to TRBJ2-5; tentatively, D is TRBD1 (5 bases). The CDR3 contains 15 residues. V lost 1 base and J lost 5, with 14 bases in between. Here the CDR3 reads CASSLGIGALETQYF. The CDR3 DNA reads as TGTGCCAGCAGTTTAGGGATAGGGGCTTTGGAGACCCAGTACTTC.

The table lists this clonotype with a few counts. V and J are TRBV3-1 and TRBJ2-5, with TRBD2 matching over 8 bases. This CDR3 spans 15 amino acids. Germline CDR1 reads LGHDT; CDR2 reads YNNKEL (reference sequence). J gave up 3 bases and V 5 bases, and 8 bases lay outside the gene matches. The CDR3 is CASSYFSGAEETQYF. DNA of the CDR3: TGTGCCAGCAGCTATTTTAGCGGGGCCGAAGAGACCCAGTACTTC.

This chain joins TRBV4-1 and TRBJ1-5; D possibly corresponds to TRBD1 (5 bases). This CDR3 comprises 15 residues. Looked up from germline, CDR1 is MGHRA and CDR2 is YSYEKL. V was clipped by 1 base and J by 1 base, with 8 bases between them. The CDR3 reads CASSQGQWSNQPQHF. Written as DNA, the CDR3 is TGCGCCAGCAGCCAAGGACAGTGGAGCAATCAGCCCCAGCATTTT.

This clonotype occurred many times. The CDR3 protein is CASSPRVYEQYF. For the CDR3, the DNA is TGTGCCAGCAGCCCTCGGGTGTACGAGCAGTACTTC. The V call is TRBV7-2, the J call TRBJ2-7; no clear D. The CDR3 has 12 residues. The ends were cut back, 5 bases at V and 4 bases at J, with 9 bases in the middle. CDR1 and CDR2 from the germline V gene are SGHTA and FQGNSA.

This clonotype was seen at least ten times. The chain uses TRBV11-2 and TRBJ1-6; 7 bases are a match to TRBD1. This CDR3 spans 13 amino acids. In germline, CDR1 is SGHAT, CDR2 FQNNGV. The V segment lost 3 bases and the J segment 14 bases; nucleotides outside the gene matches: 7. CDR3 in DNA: TGTGCCAGCAGCTTTCGGGAACAGGGGACCCTCCACTTT. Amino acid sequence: CASSFREQGTLHF.

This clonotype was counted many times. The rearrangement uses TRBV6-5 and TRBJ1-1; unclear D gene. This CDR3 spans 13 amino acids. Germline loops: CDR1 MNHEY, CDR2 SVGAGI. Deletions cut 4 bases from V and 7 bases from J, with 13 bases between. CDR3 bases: TGTGCCAGCAGTTCCTCCCGACGGAATGAAGCTTTCTTT. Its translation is CASSSSRRNEAFF.

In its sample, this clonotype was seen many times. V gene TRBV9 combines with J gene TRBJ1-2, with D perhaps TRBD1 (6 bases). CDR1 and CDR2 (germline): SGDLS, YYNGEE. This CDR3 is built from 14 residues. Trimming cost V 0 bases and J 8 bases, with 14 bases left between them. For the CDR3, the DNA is TGTGCCAGCAGCGTAGCCCCAGGGGCGAGGGGCTACACCTTC. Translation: CASSVAPGARGYTF. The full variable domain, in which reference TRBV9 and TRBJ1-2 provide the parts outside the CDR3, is DSGVTQTPKHLITATGQRVTLRCSPRSGDLSVYWYQQSLDQGLQFLIQYYNGEERAKGNILERFSAQQFPDLHSELNLSSLELGDSALYFCASSVAPGARGYTFGSGTRLTVV.

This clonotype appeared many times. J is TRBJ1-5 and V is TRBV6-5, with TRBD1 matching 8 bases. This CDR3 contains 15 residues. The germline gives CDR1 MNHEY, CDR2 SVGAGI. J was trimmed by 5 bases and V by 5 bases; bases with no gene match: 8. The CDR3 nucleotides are TGTGCCAGCAGTCCGAGACAGGGGCCGCATCAGCCCCAGCATTTT. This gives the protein CASSPRQGPHQPQHF.

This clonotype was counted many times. The DNA for the CDR3 is TGTGCCAGCAGTCTCTCGACGGTACAAGAGACCCAGTACTTC. Translated, it gives CASSLSTVQETQYF. The V call is TRBV6-2 or TRBV6-3, the J call TRBJ2-5; D is ambiguous. V was cut by 5 bases and J by 2 bases, with 12 bases left in between. Per germline, CDR1 MNHEY and CDR2 SVGEGT. The CDR3 spans 14 residues.

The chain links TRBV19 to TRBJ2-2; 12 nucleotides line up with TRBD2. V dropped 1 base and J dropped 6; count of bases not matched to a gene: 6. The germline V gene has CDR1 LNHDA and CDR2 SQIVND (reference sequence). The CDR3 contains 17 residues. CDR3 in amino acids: CASSIAVLAGGPGELFF. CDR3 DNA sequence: TGTGCCAGTAGTATAGCGGTGCTAGCGGGGGGGCCCGGGGAGCTGTTTTTT.

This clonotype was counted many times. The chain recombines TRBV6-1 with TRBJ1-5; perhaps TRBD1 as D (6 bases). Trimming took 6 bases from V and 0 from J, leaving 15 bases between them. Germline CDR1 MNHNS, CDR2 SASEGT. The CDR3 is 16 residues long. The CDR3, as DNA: TGTGCCAGCAGCAAAGAGGGACAACTTAGCAATCAGCCCCAGCATTTT. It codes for CASSKEGQLSNQPQHF.

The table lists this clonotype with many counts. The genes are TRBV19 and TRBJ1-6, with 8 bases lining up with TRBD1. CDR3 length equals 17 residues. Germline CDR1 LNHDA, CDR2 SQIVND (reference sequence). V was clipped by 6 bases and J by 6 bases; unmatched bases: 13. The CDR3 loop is CASSRRASGTGNSPLHF. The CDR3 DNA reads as TGTGCCAGTAGCCGTCGCGCCTCCGGGACAGGTAATTCACCCCTCCACTTT.

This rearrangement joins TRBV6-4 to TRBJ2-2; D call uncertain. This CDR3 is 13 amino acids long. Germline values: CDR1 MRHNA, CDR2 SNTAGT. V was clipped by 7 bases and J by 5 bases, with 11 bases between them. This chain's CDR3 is CASTQPSTGELFF. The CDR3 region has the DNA TGTGCCAGCACTCAGCCAAGTACCGGGGAGCTGTTTTTT.

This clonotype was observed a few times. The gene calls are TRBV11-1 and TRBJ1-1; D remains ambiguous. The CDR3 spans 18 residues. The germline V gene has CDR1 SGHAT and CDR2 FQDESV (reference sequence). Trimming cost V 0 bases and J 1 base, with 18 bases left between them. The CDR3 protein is CASSLALGGRYRNTEAFF. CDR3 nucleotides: TGTGCCAGCAGCTTAGCGCTTGGAGGGCGGTATAGGAACACTGAAGCTTTCTTT.